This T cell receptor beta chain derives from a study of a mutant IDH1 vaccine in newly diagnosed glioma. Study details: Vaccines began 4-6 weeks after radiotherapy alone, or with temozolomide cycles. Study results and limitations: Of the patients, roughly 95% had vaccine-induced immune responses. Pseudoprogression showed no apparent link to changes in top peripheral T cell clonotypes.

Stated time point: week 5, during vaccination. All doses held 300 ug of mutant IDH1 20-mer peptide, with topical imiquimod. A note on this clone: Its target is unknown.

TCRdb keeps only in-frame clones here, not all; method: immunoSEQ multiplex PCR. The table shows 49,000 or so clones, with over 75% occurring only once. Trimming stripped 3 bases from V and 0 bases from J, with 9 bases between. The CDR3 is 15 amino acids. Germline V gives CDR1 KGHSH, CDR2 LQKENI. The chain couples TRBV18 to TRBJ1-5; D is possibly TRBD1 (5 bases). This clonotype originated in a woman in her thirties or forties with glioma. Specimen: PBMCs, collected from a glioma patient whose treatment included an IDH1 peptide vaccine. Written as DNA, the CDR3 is TGTGCCAGCTCACCCGGGACGGATAGCAATCAGCCCCAGCATTTT. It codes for CASSPGTDSNQPQHF.